Below are 9 T cell receptor beta chains sequenced from a single sample in a study of tumor-infiltrating lymphocytes in oesophageal squamous cell carcinoma. A single record per CDR3 protein comes from TCRdb applying MiXCR to the PCR reads. The repertoire has some 20,000 distinct CDR3 sequences, around 43% of them found once; the top ten carry around a third. Sequenced material: normal esophageal tissue next to the tumor. These TCRs come from a female donor with esophageal squamous cell carcinoma.

The rearrangement links TRBV5-3 to TRBJ2-5; D possibly uses TRBD1 or TRBD2 (6 bases each). The J call is in doubt because the DNA end fits TRBJ2-1 better. TRBV5-3 is an open reading frame, and its role is uncertain. This CDR3 comprises 15 residues. The CDR3 sequence: CASSPGAGYYNEQFF. The CDR3 DNA is TGTGCCAGCAGCCCAGGGGCGGGATATTACAATGAGCAGTTCTTC.

The chain employs TRBV7-1 and TRBJ1-4, with D unresolved. TRBV7-1 is classed as an ORF, of uncertain function. This CDR3 comprises 13 residues. V dropped 5 bases and J dropped 4 bases, with 8 bases sitting between them. In DNA, the CDR3 is TGTGCCAGCAGCCCACGGGGTAATGAAAAACTGTTTTTT. Protein product: CASSPRGNEKLFF.

The chain couples TRBV7-2 to TRBJ2-5; TRBD2 is a possible D gene (6 bases). Per the germline V gene, CDR1 is SGHTA and CDR2 is FQGNSA. With 1 base removed from V and 11 bases from J, the gap between germline ends came to 20 bases. The CDR3 runs to 15 residues. In nucleotides, the CDR3 is TGTGCCAGCAGCTTAGGCCTGGGGACCACGGGGGAGCAGTACTTC. Amino acid sequence: CASSLGLGTTGEQYF. Using reference TRBV7-2 and TRBJ2-5 for the parts outside the CDR3, the full variable domain is GAGVSQSPSNKVTEKGKDVELRCDPISGHTALYWYRQSLGQGLEFLIYFQGNSAPDKSGLPSDRFSAERTGGSVSTLTIQRTQQEDSAVYLCASSLGLGTTGEQYFGPGTRLLVL.

The V call is TRBV12-3 or TRBV12-4, the J call TRBJ2-3; D might be TRBD1 (6 bases). Matching the DNA end better, TRBJ1-1 makes the J call doubtful. CDR3 length equals 14 residues. The DNA of the CDR3 is TGTGCCAGCAGTTTTCAGGGGACAAACACTGAAGCTTTCTTT. Translated: CASSFQGTNTEAFF.

In its sample, this clonotype is medium-sized. The chain is built from TRBV7-2 and TRBJ2-7, with D tentatively TRBD2 (6 bases). Trimming took 0 bases from V and 5 from J, leaving 11 bases between them. Germline-derived CDR1 and CDR2 are SGHTA and FQGNSA. CDR3 length equals 14 residues. CDR3 coding DNA: TGTGCCAGCAGCTTAGCGGCGGGAACCCACGAGCAGTACTTC. This codes for CASSLAAGTHEQYF.

This chain's CDR3 is CASRGGSETQYF. The CDR3 region has the DNA TGTGCCAGCAGAGGGGGTTCAGAGACCCAGTACTTC. The chain couples TRBV2 to TRBJ2-5; D might be TRBD1 (6 bases). This CDR3 spans 12 amino acids. Germline V gives CDR1 SNHLY, CDR2 FYNNEI. Trimming pared 6 bases from V and 4 bases from J, leaving 9 bases between.

V usage is TRBV7-2 and J usage is TRBJ2-5, with D perhaps TRBD2 (6 bases). The CDR3 covers 14 residues. Germline CDR1 and CDR2: SGHTA and FQGNSA. Trimming cost V 4 bases and J 2 bases, with 11 bases left between them. The CDR3 here is CASSWGGAQETQYF. CDR3 DNA: TGTGCCAGCAGCTGGGGCGGGGCTCAAGAGACCCAGTACTTC.

In this sample, this clonotype turned up many times. The chain couples TRBV5-8 to TRBJ1-2, with a tentative D call TRBD1 (5 bases). The CDR3 covers 19 residues. Trimming shortened V by 3 bases and J by 0 bases, and 24 bases separated the two germline ends. Germline CDR1 and CDR2: SGHTS and YDEGEE. CDR3 loop: CASSSPERRTSFTNYGYTF. The CDR3 region has the DNA TGTGCCAGCAGCTCGCCGGAGAGGAGGACATCATTTACTAACTATGGCTACACCTTC. Variable domain in full (rest from reference TRBV5-8 and TRBJ1-2): EAGVTQSPTHLIKTRGQQATLRCSPISGHTSVYWYQQALGLGLQFLLWYDEGEERNRGNFPPRFSGRQFPNYSSELNVNALELEDSALYLCASSSPERRTSFTNYGYTFGSGTRLTVV.

This clonotype is medium-sized (0.01 to 0.1%) within its sample. This rearrangement joins TRBV28 to TRBJ2-7, with 12 bases identical to TRBD1. Germline V CDR1 and CDR2: MDHEN, SYDVKM. The CDR3 has 18 amino acids. The trim removed 2 bases at V and 7 bases at J, leaving 15 bases unmatched. As DNA, the CDR3 is TGTGCCAGCAGTTTACCTTCGCCTCGGGGACAGGGGGCGGGTGAGCAGTACTTC. It specifies CASSLPSPRGQGAGEQYF.